These T cell receptor beta chains were read from a single sample in a study of blood T cell repertoires in COVID-19. Assay: immunoSEQ multiplex PCR; the TCRdb copy retains only in-frame clones and omits some. The sample has nearly 350,000 clones, approximately 82% seen once. Sequences were obtained from peripheral blood. The receptors derive from a man aged 25 to 40 with active or convalescent COVID-19. The CDR3 runs from the conserved cysteine through the conserved F or W. Fields, in order: CDR3 protein, CDR3 DNA, J gene, D gene, clone size, V gene. A D gene is named only where the DNA matches it firmly. Size is omitted from some rows. Given values are once, few, many or a class for expanded clones.

CASSRRDSPTGELFF	TGTGCCAGCAGCCGACGGGACAGCCCGACCGGGGAGCTGTTTTTT	TRBJ2-2	TRBD1	NA	TRBV4-2
CASSSLLGEETQYF	TGTGCCAGCAGTTCCCTTTTGGGAGAGGAGACCCAGTACTTC	TRBJ2-5	NA	NA	TRBV6-5
CATSSQGETNEKLFF	TGTGCCACCAGCAGCCAGGGGGAAACTAATGAAAAACTGTTTTTT	TRBJ1-4	TRBD1	few	TRBV15
CASSFTENTEAFF	TGTGCCAGCAGTTTTACAGAGAACACTGAAGCTTTCTTT	TRBJ1-1	NA	NA	TRBV12-3/TRBV12-4
CASRRTGTGSGNTIYF	TGTGCCAGCAGGCGGACCGGGACAGGGAGTGGAAACACCATATATTTT	TRBJ1-3	TRBD1	once	TRBV6-6
CATSRRQGPEAFF	TGTGCCACCAGCAGAAGACAGGGCCCTGAAGCTTTCTTT	TRBJ1-1	TRBD1	NA	TRBV15
CASSSSGTGAYNEQFF	TGTGCCAGCAGTTCCTCCGGGACAGGGGCATACAATGAGCAGTTCTTC	TRBJ2-1	TRBD1	NA	TRBV6-2/TRBV6-3
CASNYLPGYQPQHF	TGTGCCAGTAATTACCTCCCAGGGTATCAGCCCCAGCATTTT	TRBJ1-5	NA	NA	TRBV19
CASSPAGLLNTGELFF	TGTGCCAGCAGCCCAGCGGGACTACTGAACACCGGGGAGCTGTTTTTT	TRBJ2-2	TRBD2	NA	TRBV7-3
CAISVAGSTSTDTQYF	TGTGCCATCTCAGTAGCGGGCAGCACTAGCACAGATACGCAGTATTTT	TRBJ2-3	TRBD2	NA	TRBV10-3
CASSHPGTSGKSSPDTQYF	TGTGCCAGCAGCCACCCCGGGACTAGCGGGAAATCCAGTCCAGATACGCAGTATTTT	TRBJ2-3	TRBD2	once	TRBV4-2
CAPSSSDRNTEAFF	TGTGCCCCATCCTCCTCCGACAGGAACACTGAAGCTTTCTTT	TRBJ1-1	NA	NA	TRBV24-1
CASRIDQGNEQFF	TGTGCCAGCCGGATAGACCAGGGAAATGAGCAGTTCTTC	TRBJ2-1	NA	NA	TRBV6-5
CASSDYSNQPQHF	TGTGCCAGCAGCGACTATAGCAATCAGCCCCAGCATTTT	TRBJ1-5	NA	NA	TRBV6-5
CASSTGTYEQYF	TGTGCCAGCAGTACCGGGACCTACGAGCAGTACTTC	TRBJ2-7	NA	once	TRBV6-4
CASRQNTGELFF	TGTGCCAGCCGACAGAACACCGGGGAGCTGTTTTTT	TRBJ2-2	NA	NA	TRBV7-9
CATSSRGGGNSPLHF	TGTGCCACCAGCAGCCGAGGGGGGGGTAATTCACCCCTCCACTTT	TRBJ1-6	NA	NA	TRBV15
CASSPPRDRHSGNTIYF	TGTGCCAGTAGTCCCCCCCGGGACAGGCATTCTGGAAACACCATATATTTT	TRBJ1-3	TRBD1	NA	TRBV19
CATSDLNAGRDTQYF	TGTGCCACCAGTGATTTGAACGCGGGGCGAGATACGCAGTATTTT	TRBJ2-3	NA	NA	TRBV24-1
CASSSPIGANVLTF	TGTGCCAGCAGCTCCCCTATTGGGGCCAACGTCCTGACTTTC	TRBJ2-6	NA	NA	TRBV7-2
CATSEPGGGRADTQYF	TGTGCCACCAGTGAACCCGGGGGGGGGCGCGCAGATACGCAGTATTTT	TRBJ2-3	TRBD2	NA	TRBV24-1
CAISETGGQPQHF	TGTGCCATCAGTGAGACCGGAGGGCAGCCCCAGCATTTT	TRBJ1-5	NA	NA	TRBV10-3
CASSKVPQGSSPLHF	TGTGCCAGCAGCAAAGTGCCCCAAGGGAGCTCACCCCTCCACTTT	TRBJ1-6	NA	NA	TRBV21-1
CASSLSGQVDYGYTF	TGCGCCAGCAGCTTGAGCGGACAGGTTGACTATGGCTACACCTTC	TRBJ1-2	TRBD1	NA	TRBV5-1
CASSQQGTSGGEQFF	TGTGCCAGCAGCCAACAAGGGACTAGCGGGGGGGAGCAGTTCTTC	TRBJ2-1	TRBD2	many	TRBV3-1/TRBV3-2
CASSLDPAYEQYF	TGTGCCAGCAGCTTAGACCCAGCCTACGAGCAGTACTTC	TRBJ2-7	NA	NA	TRBV11-2
CASSSGQYYEQYF	TGTGCCAGCAGTTCAGGACAGTACTACGAGCAGTACTTC	TRBJ2-7	NA	NA	TRBV6-1
CASSWTGTSYEQYF	TGTGCCAGCAGTTGGACAGGGACTTCCTACGAGCAGTACTTC	TRBJ2-7	TRBD1	NA	TRBV27
CASSVQAAHNEQFF	TGTGCCAGCAGCGTACAAGCCGCCCACAATGAGCAGTTCTTC	TRBJ2-1	NA	once	TRBV9
CASSIEGRGRQPQHF	TGTGCCAGTAGTATTGAGGGCAGGGGAAGGCAGCCCCAGCATTTT	TRBJ1-5	NA	NA	TRBV19
CASSFVSATNEKLFF	TGTGCCAGCAGTTTCGTAAGCGCAACTAATGAAAAACTGTTTTTT	TRBJ1-4	NA	NA	TRBV28
CAWSTLGELFF	TGTGCCTGGAGTACCTTGGGAGAACTGTTTTTT	TRBJ1-4	NA	NA	TRBV30
CASRGTGLSTDTQYF	TGTGCCAGCAGAGGCACAGGGTTGAGCACAGATACGCAGTATTTT	TRBJ2-3	NA	NA	TRBV6-5
CASSLTGAATEAFF	TGTGCCAGCAGCTTAACAGGGGCAGCCACTGAAGCTTTCTTT	TRBJ1-1	NA	NA	TRBV7-3
CASSLDRIYTEAFF	TGTGCCAGCAGCCTGGACAGGATTTACACTGAAGCTTTCTTT	TRBJ1-1	TRBD1	NA	TRBV7-6
CASSFSSGGYASAYF	TGTGCCAGCAGCTTCTCCAGCGGAGGATATGCCTCGGCGTATTTT	TRBJ2-3	NA	NA	TRBV7-2
CASSRYPGAGQPQHF	TGTGCCAGCAGCCGATATCCAGGGGCAGGTCAGCCCCAGCATTTT	TRBJ1-5	NA	NA	TRBV11-2
CASTWTGPYNSPLHF	TGTGCCAGCACCTGGACAGGGCCCTATAATTCACCCCTCCACTTT	TRBJ1-6	TRBD1	NA	TRBV6-5
CASSYPPGQGHEKLFF	TGTGCCAGCAGTTACCCACCGGGACAGGGTCATGAAAAACTGTTTTTT	TRBJ1-4	TRBD1	NA	TRBV6-2/TRBV6-3
CASSSGTVAYEQYF	TGTGCCAGCAGCTCGGGGACAGTCGCCTACGAGCAGTACTTC	TRBJ2-7	TRBD1	NA	TRBV7-9
CASSTRNSETQYF	TGTGCCAGCAGCACCCGTAACTCAGAGACCCAGTACTTC	TRBJ2-5	NA	NA	TRBV3-1/TRBV3-2
CASSEYPLVGSTEAFF	TGCGCCAGCAGTGAATACCCCTTAGTGGGGAGCACTGAAGCTTTCTTT	TRBJ1-1	NA	NA	TRBV10-2
CASSPGLAFHEQYF	TGCGCCAGCAGCCCGGGGCTAGCGTTCCACGAGCAGTACTTC	TRBJ2-7	NA	NA	TRBV4-3
CASSFSRRSYEQFF	TGTGCCAGCAGCTTCTCCCGGAGGTCATATGAGCAGTTCTTC	TRBJ2-1	NA	NA	TRBV11-2
CASSLRAGGSLNEKLFF	TGTGCCAGCAGCTTGCGGGCAGGGGGCTCCCTCAATGAAAAACTGTTTTTT	TRBJ1-4	TRBD1	NA	TRBV5-4
CASSRDFYGYTF	TGTGCCAGCAGCCGGGACTTCTATGGCTACACCTTC	TRBJ1-2	NA	NA	TRBV7-9
CASSRQGGTTEAFF	TGTGCCAGCAGCCGACAGGGGGGGACAACTGAAGCTTTCTTT	TRBJ1-1	TRBD1	NA	TRBV14
CASSSTGVKQPQHF	TGTGCCAGCAGCTCAACAGGGGTAAAACAGCCCCAGCATTTT	TRBJ1-5	TRBD1	few	TRBV5-6
CASSWSRGVGLEQYF	TGCGCCAGCAGCTGGTCTCGCGGGGTGGGACTCGAGCAGTACTTC	TRBJ2-7	NA	NA	TRBV5-1
CASRDRGEREQYF	TGTGCCAGCAGGGACAGGGGGGAGCGTGAGCAGTACTTC	TRBJ2-7	TRBD1	NA	TRBV3-1/TRBV3-2
CASSIKWYFRKGNQPQHF	TGTGCCAGTAGTATAAAATGGTATTTCAGGAAGGGCAATCAGCCCCAGCATTTT	TRBJ1-5	NA	NA	TRBV19
CASKTSGPTHTQYF	TGTGCCAGCAAGACTAGCGGACCCACGCATACGCAGTATTTT	TRBJ2-3	TRBD2	NA	TRBV28
CASSFGSYNEQFF	TGTGCCAGCAGTTTCGGGTCCTACAATGAGCAGTTCTTC	TRBJ2-1	NA	NA	TRBV6-5
CATSRVQTGMRNQPQHF	TGTGCCACCAGCAGAGTTCAGACAGGGATGAGGAATCAGCCCCAGCATTTT	TRBJ1-5	TRBD1	NA	TRBV15
CASSLRPGTSGYNEQFF	TGTGCCAGCAGCTTACGCCCCGGGACTAGCGGGTACAATGAGCAGTTCTTC	TRBJ2-1	TRBD2	NA	TRBV7-2
CSGVPIGEQFF	TGCAGTGGTGTCCCTATTGGTGAGCAGTTCTTC	TRBJ2-1	NA	NA	TRBV20-1
CASSLYDSETYEQYF	TGTGCCAGCAGCTTGTATGACAGCGAAACCTACGAGCAGTACTTC	TRBJ2-7	NA	NA	TRBV5-5
CAWGRGSTEAFF	TGTGCCTGGGGCAGAGGCTCCACTGAAGCTTTCTTT	TRBJ1-1	NA	NA	TRBV30
CASSPGLAGNEQFF	TGTGCCAGCAGCCCGGGACTAGCGGGCAATGAGCAGTTCTTC	TRBJ2-1	TRBD2	NA	TRBV7-2
CASREGYEQYF	TGTGCCAGCAGGGAGGGATACGAGCAGTACTTC	TRBJ2-7	NA	NA	TRBV28